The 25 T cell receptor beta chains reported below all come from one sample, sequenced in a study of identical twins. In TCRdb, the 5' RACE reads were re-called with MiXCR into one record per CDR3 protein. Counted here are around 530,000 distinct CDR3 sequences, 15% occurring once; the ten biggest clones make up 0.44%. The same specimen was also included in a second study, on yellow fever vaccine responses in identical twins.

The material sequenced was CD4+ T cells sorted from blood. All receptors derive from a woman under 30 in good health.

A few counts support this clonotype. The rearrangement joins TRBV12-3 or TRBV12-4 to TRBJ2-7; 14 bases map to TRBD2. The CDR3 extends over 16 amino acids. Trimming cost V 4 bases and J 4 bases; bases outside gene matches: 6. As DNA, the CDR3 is TGTGCCAGCAGTTCCGGACTAGCGGGAGGAGCGTACGAGCAGTACTTC. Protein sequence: CASSSGLAGGAYEQYF.

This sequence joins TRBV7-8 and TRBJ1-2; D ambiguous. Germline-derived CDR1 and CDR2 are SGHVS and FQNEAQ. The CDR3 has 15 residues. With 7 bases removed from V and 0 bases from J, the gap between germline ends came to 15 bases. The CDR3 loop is CASTGSAGANYGYTF. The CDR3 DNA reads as TGTGCCAGCACAGGCTCGGCGGGAGCTAACTATGGCTACACCTTC.

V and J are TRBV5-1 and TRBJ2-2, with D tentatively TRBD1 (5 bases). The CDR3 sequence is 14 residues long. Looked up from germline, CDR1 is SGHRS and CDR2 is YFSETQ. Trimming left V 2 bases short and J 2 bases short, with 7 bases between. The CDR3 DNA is TGCGCCAGCAGCTTCGACAGTAACACCGGGGAGCTGTTTTTT. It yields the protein CASSFDSNTGELFF.

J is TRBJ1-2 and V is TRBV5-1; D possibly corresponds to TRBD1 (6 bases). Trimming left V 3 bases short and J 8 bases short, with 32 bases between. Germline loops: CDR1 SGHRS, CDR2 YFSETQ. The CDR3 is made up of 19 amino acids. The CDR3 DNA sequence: TGCGCCAGCAGCTCCCGTGAGACAGGACGACAGAGGGCCCGGGAGGGCTACACCTTC. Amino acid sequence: CASSSRETGRQRAREGYTF.

The CDR3 spells CSVEGTGNYGYTF. The CDR3 nucleotides read TGCAGCGTTGAGGGGACAGGGAACTATGGCTACACCTTC. The chain uses TRBV29-1 and TRBJ1-2; 9 bases are shared with TRBD1. Germline V gives CDR1 SQVTM, CDR2 ANQGSEA. The CDR3 extends over 13 amino acids. V shed 3 bases and J 2 bases; nucleotides not matched to a gene: 1.

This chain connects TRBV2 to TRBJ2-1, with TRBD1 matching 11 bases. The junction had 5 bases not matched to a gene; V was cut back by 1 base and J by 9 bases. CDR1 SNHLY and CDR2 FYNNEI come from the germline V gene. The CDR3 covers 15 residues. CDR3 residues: CASSEGGQGGTEQFF. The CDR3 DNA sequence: TGTGCCAGCAGTGAAGGGGGACAGGGGGGTACTGAGCAGTTCTTC.

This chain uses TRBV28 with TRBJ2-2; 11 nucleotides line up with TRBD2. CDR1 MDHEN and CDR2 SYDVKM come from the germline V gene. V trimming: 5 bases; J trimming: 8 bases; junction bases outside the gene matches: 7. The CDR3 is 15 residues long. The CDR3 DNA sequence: TGTGCCAGCAGTGTACTAGCGGGAGAAGGAGGGGAGCTGTTTTTT. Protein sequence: CASSVLAGEGGELFF.

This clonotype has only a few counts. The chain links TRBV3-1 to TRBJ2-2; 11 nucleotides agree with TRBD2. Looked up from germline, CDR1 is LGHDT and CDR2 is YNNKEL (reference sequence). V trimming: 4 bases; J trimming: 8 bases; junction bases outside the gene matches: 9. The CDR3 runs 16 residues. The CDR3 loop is CASSPHLAGGLGELFF. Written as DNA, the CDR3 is TGTGCCAGCAGCCCCCACCTAGCGGGAGGATTGGGGGAGCTGTTTTTT. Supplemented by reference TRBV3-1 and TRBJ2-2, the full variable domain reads DTAVSQTPKYLVTQMGNDKSIKCEQNLGHDTMYWYKQDSKKFLKIMFSYNNKELIINETVPNRFSPKSPDKAHLNLHINSLELGDSAVYFCASSPHLAGGLGELFFGEGSRLTVL.

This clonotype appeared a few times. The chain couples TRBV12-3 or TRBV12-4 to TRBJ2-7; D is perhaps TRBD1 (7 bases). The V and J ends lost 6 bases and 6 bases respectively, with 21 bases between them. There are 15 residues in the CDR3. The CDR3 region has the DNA TGTGCCAGCAGCCCAGCCGGGACTGCAGGGGGCGAGCAGTACTTC. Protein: CASSPAGTAGGEQYF.

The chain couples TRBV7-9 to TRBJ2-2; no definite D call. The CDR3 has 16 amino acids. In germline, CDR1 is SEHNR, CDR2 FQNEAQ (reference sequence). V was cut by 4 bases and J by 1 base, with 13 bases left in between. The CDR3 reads CASSSLPPGNTGELFF. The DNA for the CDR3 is TGTGCCAGCAGCTCCCTACCCCCGGGGAACACCGGGGAGCTGTTTTTT.

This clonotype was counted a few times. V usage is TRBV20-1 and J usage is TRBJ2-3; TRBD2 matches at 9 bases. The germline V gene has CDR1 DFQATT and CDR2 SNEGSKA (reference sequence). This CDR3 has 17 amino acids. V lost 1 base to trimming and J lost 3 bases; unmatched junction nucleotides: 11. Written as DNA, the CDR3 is TGCAGTGCTAGAGGAGATAGCGGGAGAAGGGGGACAGATACGCAGTATTTT. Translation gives CSARGDSGRRGTDTQYF.

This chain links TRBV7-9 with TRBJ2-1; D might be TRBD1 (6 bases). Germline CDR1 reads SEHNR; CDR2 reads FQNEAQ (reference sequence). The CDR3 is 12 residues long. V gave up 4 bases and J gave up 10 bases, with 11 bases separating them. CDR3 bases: TGTGCCAGCAGCTCCCCTAGGGGGGAGCAGTTCTTC. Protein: CASSSPRGEQFF.

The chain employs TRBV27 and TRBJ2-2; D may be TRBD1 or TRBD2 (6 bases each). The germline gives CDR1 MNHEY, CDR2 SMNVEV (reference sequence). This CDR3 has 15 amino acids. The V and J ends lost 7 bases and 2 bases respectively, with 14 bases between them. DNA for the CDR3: TGTGCCAGCATGTTAGGCGGGACAAACACCGGGGAGCTGTTTTTT. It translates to CASMLGGTNTGELFF.

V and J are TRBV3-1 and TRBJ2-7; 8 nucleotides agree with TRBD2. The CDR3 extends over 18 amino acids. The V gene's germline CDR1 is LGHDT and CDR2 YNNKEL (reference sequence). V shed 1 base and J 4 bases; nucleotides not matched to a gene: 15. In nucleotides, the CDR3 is TGTGCCAGCAGCCAAGGGCCACCGGGACTAGTGGCACCATACGAGCAGTACTTC. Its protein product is CASSQGPPGLVAPYEQYF.

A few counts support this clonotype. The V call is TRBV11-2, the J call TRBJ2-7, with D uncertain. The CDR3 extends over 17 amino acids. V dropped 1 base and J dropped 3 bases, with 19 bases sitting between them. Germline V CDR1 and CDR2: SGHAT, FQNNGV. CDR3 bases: TGTGCCAGCAGCTTAGGGATGACACCTCCGCTAAACTACGAGCAGTACTTC. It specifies CASSLGMTPPLNYEQYF.

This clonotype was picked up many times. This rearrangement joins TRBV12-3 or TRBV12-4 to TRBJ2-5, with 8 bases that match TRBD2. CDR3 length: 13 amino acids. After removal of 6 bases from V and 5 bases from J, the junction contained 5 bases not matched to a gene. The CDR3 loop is CASSRSGAETQYF. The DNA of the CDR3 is TGTGCCAGCAGCCGTAGCGGGGCGGAGACCCAGTACTTC.

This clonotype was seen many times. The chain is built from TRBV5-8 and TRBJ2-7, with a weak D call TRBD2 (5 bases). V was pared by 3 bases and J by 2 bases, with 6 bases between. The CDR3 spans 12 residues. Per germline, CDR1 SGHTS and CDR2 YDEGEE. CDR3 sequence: CASSSLAYEQYF. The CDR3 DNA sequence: TGTGCCAGCAGCTCACTAGCCTACGAGCAGTACTTC.

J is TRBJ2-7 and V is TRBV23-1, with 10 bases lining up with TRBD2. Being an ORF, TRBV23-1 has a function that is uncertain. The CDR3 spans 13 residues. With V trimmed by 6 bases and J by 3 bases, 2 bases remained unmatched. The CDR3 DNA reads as TGCGCCAGCAGCGGGACTAGCGACTACGAGCAGTACGTC. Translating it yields CASSGTSDYEQYV.

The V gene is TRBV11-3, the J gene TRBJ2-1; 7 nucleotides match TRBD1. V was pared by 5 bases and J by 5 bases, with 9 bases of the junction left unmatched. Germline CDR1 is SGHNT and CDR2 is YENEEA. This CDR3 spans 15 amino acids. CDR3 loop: CASSIDRVTDNEQFF. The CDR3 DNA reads TGTGCCAGCAGCATTGACAGGGTTACTGACAATGAGCAGTTCTTC. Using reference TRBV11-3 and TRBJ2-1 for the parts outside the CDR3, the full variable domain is EAGVVQSPRYKIIEKKQPVAFWCNPISGHNTLYWYLQNLGQGPELLIRYENEEAVDDSQLPKDRFSAERLKGVDSTLKIQPAELGDSAVYLCASSIDRVTDNEQFFGPGTRLTVL.

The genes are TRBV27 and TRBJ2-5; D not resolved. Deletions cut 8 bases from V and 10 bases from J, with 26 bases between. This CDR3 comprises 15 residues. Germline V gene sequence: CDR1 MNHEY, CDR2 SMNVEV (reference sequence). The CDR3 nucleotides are TGTGCCAGCCGACCCGGCGTAGGGAAAGGCCTACGCCAGTACTTC. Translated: CASRPGVGKGLRQYF.

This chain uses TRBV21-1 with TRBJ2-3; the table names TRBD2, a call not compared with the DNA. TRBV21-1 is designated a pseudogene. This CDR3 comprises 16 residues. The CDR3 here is CASPKARGAVTDTQYF. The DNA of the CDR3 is TGTGCCAGCCCCAAGGCTAGGGGAGCCGTCACAGATACGCAGTATTTT.

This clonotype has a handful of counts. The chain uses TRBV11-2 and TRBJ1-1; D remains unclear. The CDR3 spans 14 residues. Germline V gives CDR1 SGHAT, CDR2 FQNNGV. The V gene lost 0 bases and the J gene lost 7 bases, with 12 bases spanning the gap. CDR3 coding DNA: TGTGCCAGCAGCTTAGATTACACCCCCTTTGAAGCTTTCTTT. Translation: CASSLDYTPFEAFF.

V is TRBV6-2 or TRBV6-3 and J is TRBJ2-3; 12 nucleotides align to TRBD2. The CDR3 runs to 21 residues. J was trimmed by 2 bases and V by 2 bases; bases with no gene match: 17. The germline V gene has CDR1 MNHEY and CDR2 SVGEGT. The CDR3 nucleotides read TGTGCCAGCAGTTACGCCACCATGTCTAGCGGGAGGGCCACTTACACAGATACGCAGTATTTT. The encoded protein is CASSYATMSSGRATYTDTQYF.

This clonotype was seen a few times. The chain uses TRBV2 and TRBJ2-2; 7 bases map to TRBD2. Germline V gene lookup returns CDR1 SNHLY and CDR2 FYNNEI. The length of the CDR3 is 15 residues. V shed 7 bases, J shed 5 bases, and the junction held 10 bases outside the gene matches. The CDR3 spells CASKERAGGTGELFF. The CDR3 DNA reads TGTGCCAGCAAGGAGCGGGCCGGGGGGACCGGGGAGCTGTTTTTT. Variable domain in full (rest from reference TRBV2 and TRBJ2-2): EPEVTQTPSHQVTQMGQEVILRCVPISNHLYFYWYRQILGQKVEFLVSFYNNEISEKSEIFDDQFSVERPDGSNFTLKIRSTKLEDSAMYFCASKERAGGTGELFFGEGSRLTVL.

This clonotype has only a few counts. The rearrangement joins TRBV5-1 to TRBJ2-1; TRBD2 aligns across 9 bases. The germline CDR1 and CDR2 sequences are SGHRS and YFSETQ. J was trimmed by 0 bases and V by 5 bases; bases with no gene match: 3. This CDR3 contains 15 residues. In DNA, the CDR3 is TGCGCCAGCAGGCCTAGCGGGAACTCCTACAATGAGCAGTTCTTC. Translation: CASRPSGNSYNEQFF.